The T cell receptor (beta chain) under discussion was sequenced for a study of blood T cell repertoires in COVID-19. Germline V gene lookup returns CDR1 SGHTA and CDR2 FQGNSA. The CDR3 contains 15 residues. The J segment lost 0 bases and the V segment lost 5 bases, leaving 4 bases of the junction unmatched. The repertoire was sequenced with immunoSEQ multiplex PCR; TCRdb's copy has only in-frame clones and lacks some. The sample contains 130,000 to 150,000 clones, less than 85% of which appear only once. V usage is TRBV7-2 and J usage is TRBJ2-5; the match to TRBD1 covers 9 bases. The source of this sequence is a human donor in a cohort sampled during active COVID-19. Sequenced input: peripheral blood. The CDR3 nucleotides are TGTGCCAGCAGCCTAGGGGACAGGGACCAAGAGACCCAGTACTTC. This sequence encodes CASSLGDRDQETQYF.